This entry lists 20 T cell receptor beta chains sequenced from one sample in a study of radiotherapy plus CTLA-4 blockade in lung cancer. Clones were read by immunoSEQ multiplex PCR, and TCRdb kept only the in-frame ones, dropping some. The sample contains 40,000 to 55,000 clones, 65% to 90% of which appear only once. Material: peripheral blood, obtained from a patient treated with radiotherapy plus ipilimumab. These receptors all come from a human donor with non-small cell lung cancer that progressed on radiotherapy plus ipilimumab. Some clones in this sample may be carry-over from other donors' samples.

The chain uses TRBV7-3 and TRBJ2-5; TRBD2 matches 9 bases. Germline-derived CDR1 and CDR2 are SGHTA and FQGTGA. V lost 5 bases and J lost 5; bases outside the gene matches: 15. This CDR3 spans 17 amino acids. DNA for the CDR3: TGTGCCAGCAGCCGCTTTGGTCTAGCGGGGCTCTGGGAGACCCAGTACTTC. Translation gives CASSRFGLAGLWETQYF.

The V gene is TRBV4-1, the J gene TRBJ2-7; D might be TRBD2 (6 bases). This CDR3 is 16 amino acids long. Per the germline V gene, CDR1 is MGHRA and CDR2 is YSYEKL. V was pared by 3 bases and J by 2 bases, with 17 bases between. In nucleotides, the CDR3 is TGCGCCAGCAGCCATCTTACCGGGACTTTAACCTACGAGCAGTACTTC. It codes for CASSHLTGTLTYEQYF.

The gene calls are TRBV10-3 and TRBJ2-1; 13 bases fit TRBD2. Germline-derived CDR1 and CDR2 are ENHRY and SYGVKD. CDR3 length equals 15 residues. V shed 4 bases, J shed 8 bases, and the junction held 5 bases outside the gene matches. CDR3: CAISGTSGGAHEQFF. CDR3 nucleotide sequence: TGTGCCATCAGTGGAACTAGCGGGGGGGCCCATGAGCAGTTCTTC.

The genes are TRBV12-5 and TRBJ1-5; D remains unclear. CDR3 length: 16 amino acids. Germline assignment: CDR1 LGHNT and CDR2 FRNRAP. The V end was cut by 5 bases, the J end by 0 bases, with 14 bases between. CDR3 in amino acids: CASGAGREYSNQPQHF. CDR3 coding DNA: TGTGCTAGTGGTGCCGGCCGGGAGTATAGCAATCAGCCCCAGCATTTT.

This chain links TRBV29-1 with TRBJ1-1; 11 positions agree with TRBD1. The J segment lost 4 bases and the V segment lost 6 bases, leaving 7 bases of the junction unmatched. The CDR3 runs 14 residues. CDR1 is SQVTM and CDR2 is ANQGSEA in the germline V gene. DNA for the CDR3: TGCAGCGTACGATCCGGGACAGGGGGCACTGAAGCTTTCTTT. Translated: CSVRSGTGGTEAFF.

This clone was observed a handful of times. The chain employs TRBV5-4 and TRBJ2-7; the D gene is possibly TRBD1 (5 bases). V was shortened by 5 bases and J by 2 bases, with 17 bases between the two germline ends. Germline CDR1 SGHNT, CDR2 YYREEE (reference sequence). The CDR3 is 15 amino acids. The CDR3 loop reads CASSQDSPAPYEQYF. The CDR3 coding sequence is TGTGCCAGCAGTCAAGACAGCCCTGCACCCTACGAGCAGTACTTC.

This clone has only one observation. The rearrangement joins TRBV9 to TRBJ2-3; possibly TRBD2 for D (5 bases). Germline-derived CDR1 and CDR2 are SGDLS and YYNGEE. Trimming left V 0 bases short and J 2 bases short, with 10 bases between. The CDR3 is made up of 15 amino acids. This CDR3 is CASSVAGTLTDTQYF. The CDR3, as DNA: TGTGCCAGCAGCGTAGCGGGAACGCTCACAGATACGCAGTATTTT. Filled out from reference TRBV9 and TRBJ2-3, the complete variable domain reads DSGVTQTPKHLITATGQRVTLRCSPRSGDLSVYWYQQSLDQGLQFLIQYYNGEERAKGNILERFSAQQFPDLHSELNLSSLELGDSALYFCASSVAGTLTDTQYFGPGTRLTVL.

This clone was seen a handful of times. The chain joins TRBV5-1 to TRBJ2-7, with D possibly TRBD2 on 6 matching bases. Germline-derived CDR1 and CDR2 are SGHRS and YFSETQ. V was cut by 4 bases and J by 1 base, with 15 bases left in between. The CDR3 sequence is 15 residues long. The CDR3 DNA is TGCGCCAGCAGCCGGTCAGCAGGGACTTCCTACGAGCAGTACTTC. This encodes CASSRSAGTSYEQYF.

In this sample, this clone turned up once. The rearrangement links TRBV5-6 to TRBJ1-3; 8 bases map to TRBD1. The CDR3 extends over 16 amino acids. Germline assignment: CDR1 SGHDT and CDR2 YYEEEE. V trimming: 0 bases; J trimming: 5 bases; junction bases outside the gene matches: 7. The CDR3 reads CASSLGQGTVRNTIYF. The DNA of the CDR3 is TGTGCCAGCAGCTTGGGACAGGGGACCGTTCGAAACACCATATATTTT.

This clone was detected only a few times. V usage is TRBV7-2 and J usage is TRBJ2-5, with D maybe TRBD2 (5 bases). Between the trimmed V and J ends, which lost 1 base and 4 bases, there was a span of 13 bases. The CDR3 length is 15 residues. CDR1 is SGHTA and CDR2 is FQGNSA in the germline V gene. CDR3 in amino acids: CASSLDPGSRETQYF. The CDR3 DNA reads TGTGCCAGCAGCTTAGATCCGGGGTCGAGAGAGACCCAGTACTTC.

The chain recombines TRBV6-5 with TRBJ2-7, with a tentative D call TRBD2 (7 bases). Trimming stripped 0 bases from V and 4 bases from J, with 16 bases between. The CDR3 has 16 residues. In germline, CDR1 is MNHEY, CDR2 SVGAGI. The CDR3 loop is CASSYSSSGGTYEQYF. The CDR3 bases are TGTGCCAGCAGTTACTCCTCGTCGGGGGGCACGTACGAGCAGTACTTC.

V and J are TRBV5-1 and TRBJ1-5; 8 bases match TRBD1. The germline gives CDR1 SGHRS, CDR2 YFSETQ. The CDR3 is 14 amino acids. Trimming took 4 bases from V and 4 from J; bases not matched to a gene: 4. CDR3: CASSPGQGNQPQHF. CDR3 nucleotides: TGCGCCAGCAGCCCTGGACAGGGTAATCAGCCCCAGCATTTT. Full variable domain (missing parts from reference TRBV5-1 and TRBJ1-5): KAGVTQTPRYLIKTRGQQVTLSCSPISGHRSVSWYQQTPGQGLQFLFEYFSETQRNKGNFPGRFSGRQFSNSRSEMNVSTLELGDSALYLCASSPGQGNQPQHFGDGTRLSIL.

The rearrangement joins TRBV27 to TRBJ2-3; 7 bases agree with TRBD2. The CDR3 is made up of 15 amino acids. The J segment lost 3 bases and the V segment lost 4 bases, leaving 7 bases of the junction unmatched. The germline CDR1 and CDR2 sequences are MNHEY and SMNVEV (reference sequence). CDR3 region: CASSSPSGITDTQYF. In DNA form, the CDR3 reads TGTGCCAGCAGTTCTCCTAGCGGCATAACAGATACGCAGTATTTT.

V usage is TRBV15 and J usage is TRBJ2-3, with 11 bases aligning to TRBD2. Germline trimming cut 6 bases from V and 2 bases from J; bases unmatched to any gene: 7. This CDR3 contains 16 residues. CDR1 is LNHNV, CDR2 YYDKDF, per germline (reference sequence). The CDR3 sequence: CATRTGTSGSTDTQYF. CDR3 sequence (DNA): TGTGCCACCAGAACCGGGACTAGCGGTTCCACAGATACGCAGTATTTT.

Here the CDR3 reads CASSPGGASGSELAGELFF. The CDR3 DNA is TGTGCCAGCAGCCCGGGGGGGGCTAGCGGGAGTGAGCTGGCAGGGGAGCTGTTTTTT. The chain links TRBV5-4 to TRBJ2-2; 10 nucleotides agree with TRBD2. The CDR3 is 19 residues long. CDR1 and CDR2 (germline): SGHNT, YYREEE (reference sequence). Germline trimming cut 4 bases from V and 8 bases from J; bases unmatched to any gene: 20.

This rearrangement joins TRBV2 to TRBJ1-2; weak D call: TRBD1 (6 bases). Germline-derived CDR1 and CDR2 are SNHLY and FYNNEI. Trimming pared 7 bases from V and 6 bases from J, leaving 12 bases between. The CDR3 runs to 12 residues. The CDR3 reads CASTADRDGYTF. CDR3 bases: TGTGCCAGCACTGCGGACAGAGATGGCTACACCTTC. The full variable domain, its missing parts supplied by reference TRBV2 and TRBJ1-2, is EPEVTQTPSHQVTQMGQEVILRCVPISNHLYFYWYRQILGQKVEFLVSFYNNEISEKSEIFDDQFSVERPDGSNFTLKIRSTKLEDSAMYFCASTADRDGYTFGSGTRLTVV.

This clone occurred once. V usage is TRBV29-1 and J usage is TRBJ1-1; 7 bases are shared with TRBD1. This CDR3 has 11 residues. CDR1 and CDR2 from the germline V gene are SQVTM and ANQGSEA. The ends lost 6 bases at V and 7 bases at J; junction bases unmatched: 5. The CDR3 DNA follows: TGCAGCGTCCCCCAGGGGGTTGAAGCTTTCTTT. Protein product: CSVPQGVEAFF. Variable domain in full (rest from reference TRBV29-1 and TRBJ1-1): SAVISQKPSRDICQRGTSLTIQCQVDSQVTMMFWYRQQPGQSLTLIATANQGSEATYESGFVIDKFPISRPNLTFSTLTVSNMSPEDSSIYLCSVPQGVEAFFGQGTRLTVV.

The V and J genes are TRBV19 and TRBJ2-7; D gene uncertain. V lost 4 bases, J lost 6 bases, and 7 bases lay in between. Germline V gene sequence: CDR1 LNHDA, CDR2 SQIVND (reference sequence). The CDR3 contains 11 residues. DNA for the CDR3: TGTGCCAGTAGTAGCGGTCTCGAGCAGTACTTC. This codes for CASSSGLEQYF.

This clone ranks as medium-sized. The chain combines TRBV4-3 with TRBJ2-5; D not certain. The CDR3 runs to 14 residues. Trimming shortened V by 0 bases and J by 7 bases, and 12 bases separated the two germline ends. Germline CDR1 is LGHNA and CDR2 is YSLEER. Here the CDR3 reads CASSQDLSITTQYF. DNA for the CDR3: TGCGCCAGCAGCCAAGATTTGAGTATAACGACCCAGTACTTC.

Here the CDR3 reads CASSQEIQGQSLNTEAFF. In DNA form, the CDR3 reads TGTGCCAGCAGCCAAGAGATACAGGGCCAAAGTTTGAACACTGAAGCTTTCTTT. The chain combines TRBV4-2 with TRBJ1-1, with D tentatively TRBD1 (6 bases). The CDR3 has 18 amino acids. Trimming removed 0 bases from V and 0 bases from J, with 17 bases in between. Germline lookup yields CDR1 LGHNA and CDR2 YNFKEQ.